This T cell receptor beta chain originates from a study of post-analysis software for immune sequencing data. About the research overall: Included among the disease courses, which were recorded for the cohort, were relapsing-remitting, secondary progressive and progressive-relapsing multiple sclerosis.

This clonotype occurred a few times. What it binds is unknown. cDNA libraries of TCR beta carried unique molecular identifiers. MiXCR, applied by TCRdb to the PCR reads, yields one record per CDR3 protein. The sample contains about half a million distinct CDR3 sequences, under 55% of which appear only once. CDR3 length: 13 residues. V was trimmed by 6 bases and J by 6 bases, leaving 12 bases between them. The study's findings and limits: Significantly lower normalized Chao1 diversity was found in patients with multiple sclerosis relative to controls. Controls showed lower frequencies than patients for five TRBV segments, and TRBV5-6, TRBV5-1 and TRBV20-1 were among these.

The sequenced sample was blood. The clonotype originates from a girl between 5 and 17 years old with multiple sclerosis. The rearrangement links TRBV12-3 or TRBV12-4 to TRBJ2-1, with D possibly being TRBD1 (6 bases). CDR3: CASRQLTGNEQFF. The CDR3 DNA reads as TGTGCCAGCAGACAATTGACAGGCAATGAGCAGTTCTTC.